These 10 T cell receptor beta chains share one sample of origin, sequenced in a study of blood T cell repertoires in COVID-19. Sequenced by immunoSEQ multiplex PCR; TCRdb stores in-frame clones only, minus some. The sample carries 200,000 to 250,000 clones, roughly nine tenths recorded once. Sequenced: PBMCs or T cells enriched from blood (not recorded which). The receptor set was obtained from a woman between 18 and 29 years old in a cohort exposed to, infected with or recovered from COVID-19 (not recorded which).

V usage is TRBV2 and J usage is TRBJ1-4, with D tentatively TRBD1 (6 bases). The V gene lost 8 bases and the J gene lost 5 bases, with 9 bases spanning the gap. The CDR3 contains 12 residues. Per germline, CDR1 SNHLY and CDR2 FYNNEI. The CDR3 nucleotides read TGTGCCAGCGGCCAGGGGAATGAAAAACTGTTTTTT. Translating gives CASGQGNEKLFF.

This chain connects TRBV9 to TRBJ1-3; D may be TRBD1 (6 bases). Trimming shortened V by 0 bases and J by 4 bases, and 11 bases separated the two germline ends. Germline lookup yields CDR1 SGDLS and CDR2 YYNGEE. This CDR3 region has 15 residues. The CDR3 protein is CASSVGAGDGNTIYF. CDR3 in DNA: TGTGCCAGCAGCGTAGGCGCAGGGGACGGAAACACCATATATTTT.

The CDR3 sequence: CASSSRQDSSYEQYF. The DNA for the CDR3 is TGTGCCAGCAGTTCGAGACAGGATTCCTCCTACGAGCAGTACTTC. This sequence joins TRBV6-5 and TRBJ2-7, with TRBD1 as a possible D gene (6 bases). This CDR3 is built from 15 residues. The V gene lost 4 bases and the J gene lost 0 bases, with 13 bases spanning the gap. Germline V gene data show CDR1 as MNHEY and CDR2 as SVGAGI.

The rearrangement links TRBV6-1 to TRBJ1-2; tentative D call: TRBD1 (5 bases). Trimming pared 2 bases from V and 7 bases from J, leaving 8 bases between. This CDR3 has 12 residues. Germline V gives CDR1 MNHNS, CDR2 SASEGT. CDR3 sequence reads: CASSERGPGYTF. The CDR3 region has the DNA TGTGCCAGCAGTGAAAGGGGCCCTGGCTACACCTTC.

The rearrangement uses TRBV7-3 and TRBJ1-4; 7 bases map to TRBD1. The V and J ends lost 5 bases and 12 bases, in that order; junction bases with no gene match: 9. The CDR3 loop spans 13 amino acids. Germline V gene data show CDR1 as SGHTA and CDR2 as FQGTGA. The CDR3 loop reads CASSLWTGSELFF. CDR3 sequence (DNA): TGTGCCAGCAGCCTCTGGACAGGTTCGGAACTGTTTTTT. Looking up the rest from reference TRBV7-3 and TRBJ1-4 gives the full variable domain: GAGVSQTPSNKVTEKGKYVELRCDPISGHTALYWYRQSLGQGPEFLIYFQGTGAADDSGLPNDRFFAVRPEGSVSTLKIQRTERGDSAVYLCASSLWTGSELFFGSGTQLSVL.

The chain joins TRBV2 to TRBJ1-1; D gene uncertain. Germline V gene data show CDR1 as SNHLY and CDR2 as FYNNEI. V was cut by 3 bases and J by 3 bases, with 11 bases left in between. This CDR3 has 14 residues. CDR3 in amino acids: CASSEGGRHTEAFF. The CDR3 coding sequence is TGTGCCAGCAGTGAGGGTGGGAGGCACACTGAAGCTTTCTTT.

This chain uses TRBV9 with TRBJ2-1, with 13 bases identical to TRBD2. There are 15 residues in the CDR3. Germline-derived CDR1 and CDR2 are SGDLS and YYNGEE. The V segment lost 3 bases and the J segment 7 bases; nucleotides outside the gene matches: 4. This CDR3 reads CASSAGLAGDNEQFF. CDR3 DNA sequence: TGTGCCAGCAGCGCCGGACTAGCGGGAGATAATGAGCAGTTCTTC.

The genes are TRBV4-1 and TRBJ2-7; TRBD1 matches at 11 bases. Germline lookup yields CDR1 MGHRA and CDR2 YSYEKL. CDR3 size: 14 residues. Trimming at V came to 4 bases and at J to 5 bases, leaving 4 bases not matched to a gene. This CDR3 reads CASSRGQGVNEQYF. CDR3 nucleotides: TGCGCCAGCAGCCGGGGACAGGGGGTGAACGAGCAGTACTTC.

The rearrangement links TRBV29-1 to TRBJ1-4, with D possibly matching TRBD1 (5 bases). V lost 6 bases and J lost 2, with 13 bases in between. This CDR3 has 14 residues. Germline-derived CDR1 and CDR2 are SQVTM and ANQGSEA. The CDR3 sequence: CSVRVGGTNEKLFF. The CDR3 bases are TGCAGCGTCCGGGTCGGGGGGACTAATGAAAAACTGTTTTTT.

The chain recombines TRBV10-2 with TRBJ1-2; maybe TRBD1 (5 bases). The germline gives CDR1 WSHSY, CDR2 SAAADI. The CDR3 totals 12 residues. V lost 6 bases, J lost 4 bases, and 9 bases lay in between. The chain's CDR3 is CASSPGGYGYTF. The CDR3 DNA sequence: TGCGCCAGCAGCCCCGGGGGCTATGGCTACACCTTC.